The 20 T cell receptor beta chains in this list originate from one sample, sequenced in a study of identifying expanded T cells in peripheral blood. Clones were sequenced by immunoSEQ multiplex PCR, and TCRdb holds only the in-frame ones, with some missing. Here the sample spans some 96,000 clones, roughly 88% being singletons. Sequencing input: blood. The receptors originated from a person aged 18-69 years in good health.

The chain combines TRBV6-4 with TRBJ1-5; 8 bases align to TRBD1. V was clipped by 5 bases and J by 12 bases; unmatched bases: 3. Looked up from germline, CDR1 is MRHNA and CDR2 is SNTAGT. CDR3 size: 11 residues. CDR3: CASSRTGRQHF. The CDR3 nucleotides are TGTGCCAGCAGTCGGACAGGGCGCCAGCATTTT.

The chain employs TRBV11-3 and TRBJ2-4; TRBD1 might be the D (6 bases). Germline CDR1 is SGHNT and CDR2 is YENEEA. CDR3 length: 13 residues. V was trimmed by 1 base and J by 15 bases, leaving 16 bases between them. The CDR3 region has the DNA TGTGCCAGCAGCTTAGGGGAGACAGGTGTGAGGTACTTC. Its protein product is CASSLGETGVRYF.

The chain joins TRBV19 to TRBJ2-1, with 8 bases aligning to TRBD1. CDR1 is LNHDA, CDR2 SQIVND, per germline (reference sequence). Trimming at V came to 4 bases and at J to 2 bases, leaving 4 bases not matched to a gene. The CDR3 has 15 amino acids. CDR3 in DNA: TGTGCCAGTAGTAAGACAGGGGAGACCTACAATGAGCAGTTCTTC. Translation: CASSKTGETYNEQFF.

The chain carries TRBV19 and TRBJ2-5; 7 bases fit TRBD2. After removal of 3 bases from V and 4 bases from J, the junction contained 8 bases not matched to a gene. The CDR3 is 15 amino acids. The germline V gene encodes CDR1 LNHDA and CDR2 SQIVND (reference sequence). The DNA of the CDR3 is TGTGCCAGTAGTATTCATGATGGCGGGAGAGAGACCCAGTACTTC. Encoded protein: CASSIHDGGRETQYF.

The chain links TRBV19 to TRBJ1-3, with D perhaps TRBD1 (6 bases). From germline, CDR1 is LNHDA and CDR2 SQIVND (reference sequence). CDR3 length: 15 amino acids. Trimming pared 4 bases from V and 0 bases from J, leaving 10 bases between. CDR3 coding DNA: TGTGCCAGTAGTAACACAGGGAGCTCTGGAAACACCATATATTTT. Its translation: CASSNTGSSGNTIYF.

This chain links TRBV15 with TRBJ2-3, with D maybe TRBD2 (5 bases). Trimming cost V 5 bases and J 9 bases, with 24 bases left between them. The CDR3 consists of 16 residues. CDR1 is LNHNV, CDR2 YYDKDF, per germline (reference sequence). The CDR3 protein is CATSPGLADAVGTQYF. The CDR3 DNA reads TGTGCCACCAGCCCCGGGCTAGCAGACGCGGTTGGGACGCAGTATTTT.

This clone was detected only once. This chain uses TRBV18 with TRBJ2-6; no definite D call. Germline CDR1 is KGHSH and CDR2 is LQKENI. V lost 7 bases to trimming and J lost 2 bases, with 9 bases between them. CDR3 size: 14 residues. CDR3 nucleotide sequence: TGTGCCAGCTTTCCTAAGGCTGGGGCCAACGTCCTGACTTTC. Translation gives CASFPKAGANVLTF.

As for this clone: Other nucleotide sequences in the sample specify the same CDR3. The rearrangement joins TRBV9 to TRBJ1-2; 7 positions agree with TRBD1. The germline V gene encodes CDR1 SGDLS and CDR2 YYNGEE. The CDR3 totals 13 residues. The V and J ends lost 3 bases and 2 bases, in that order; junction bases with no gene match: 1. This CDR3 is CASSAGGNYGYTF. For the CDR3, the DNA is TGTGCCAGCAGCGCAGGGGGGAACTATGGCTACACCTTC.

The rearrangement links TRBV7-2 to TRBJ2-1; D possibly uses TRBD1 or TRBD2 (6 bases each). Looked up from germline, CDR1 is SGHTA and CDR2 is FQGNSA. Trimming cost V 5 bases and J 14 bases, with 16 bases left between them. The CDR3 extends over 12 amino acids. The CDR3 sequence: CASSQGTGAKFF. The CDR3 DNA is TGTGCCAGCAGCCAGGGGACGGGGGCGAAGTTCTTC.

The chain joins TRBV11-2 to TRBJ2-7, with TRBD2 matching over 7 bases. This CDR3 is built from 15 residues. J was trimmed by 4 bases and V by 3 bases; bases with no gene match: 9. Germline values: CDR1 SGHAT, CDR2 FQNNGV. CDR3 amino acids: CASSLGGTREYEQYF. The CDR3, as DNA: TGTGCCAGCAGCTTGGGGGGGACCCGAGAATACGAGCAGTACTTC.

The chain has TRBV2 and TRBJ1-1; a possible D gene is TRBD1 (6 bases). Germline values: CDR1 SNHLY, CDR2 FYNNEI. V shed 6 bases and J shed 3 bases, with 11 bases lying between them. The CDR3 has 13 amino acids. This CDR3 is CASRGGGYTEAFF. CDR3 DNA sequence: TGTGCCAGCAGAGGGGGGGGATACACTGAAGCTTTCTTT.

This clone appeared once. The rearrangement uses TRBV5-1 and TRBJ1-1, with a weak D call TRBD1 (6 bases). Germline V gives CDR1 SGHRS, CDR2 YFSETQ. The length of the CDR3 is 16 residues. The V end lost 0 bases, the J end lost 4 bases, and 16 bases lay between the germline ends. CDR3 protein: CASSLEEGDFRTEAFF. The CDR3, as DNA: TGCGCCAGCAGCTTGGAGGAGGGGGATTTTCGCACTGAAGCTTTCTTT.

The chain joins TRBV11-2 to TRBJ2-7; D ambiguous. Trimming shortened V by 4 bases and J by 3 bases, and 10 bases separated the two germline ends. Germline values: CDR1 SGHAT, CDR2 FQNNGV. The CDR3 totals 13 residues. The CDR3 DNA is TGTGCCAGCAGCTCCCGTGGAATCTACGAGCAGTACTTC. Translated: CASSSRGIYEQYF.

The rearrangement uses TRBV2 and TRBJ2-3; 8 bases align to TRBD1. The V gene end was trimmed by 6 bases and the J gene end by 2 bases; junction bases not matched to a gene: 10. The germline CDR1 and CDR2 sequences are SNHLY and FYNNEI. The CDR3 sequence is 16 residues long. The CDR3 coding sequence is TGTGCCAGCAGCCACTCCCGGGACAGGTTCACAGATACGCAGTATTTT. This translates into CASSHSRDRFTDTQYF.

This clone appeared once. V usage is TRBV4-1 and J usage is TRBJ2-2, with D uncertain. V gave up 2 bases and J gave up 5 bases, with 3 bases separating them. The germline V gene has CDR1 MGHRA and CDR2 YSYEKL. This CDR3 has 12 residues. As DNA, the CDR3 is TGCGCCAGCAGCCAACTTACCGGGGAGCTGTTTTTT. Protein: CASSQLTGELFF.

Here the CDR3 reads CASRSGLAGFADTQYF. The CDR3 DNA reads as TGTGCCAGCAGATCGGGACTAGCGGGGTTCGCAGATACGCAGTATTTT. This chain connects TRBV2 to TRBJ2-3, with 13 bases identical to TRBD2. This CDR3 contains 16 residues. Germline assignment: CDR1 SNHLY and CDR2 FYNNEI. The ends lost 6 bases at V and 4 bases at J; junction bases unmatched: 7.

The V gene is TRBV12-5, the J gene TRBJ2-7; tentatively, D is TRBD2 (5 bases). This CDR3 spans 14 amino acids. Looked up from germline, CDR1 is LGHNT and CDR2 is FRNRAP. V gave up 5 bases and J gave up 2 bases, with 13 bases separating them. The CDR3 protein is CASGPGDIPYEQYF. The CDR3 DNA sequence: TGTGCTAGTGGTCCCGGGGATATTCCCTACGAGCAGTACTTC.

The chain is built from TRBV10-3 and TRBJ2-3, with a weak D call TRBD1 (6 bases). Trimming took 3 bases from V and 2 from J, leaving 9 bases between them. The germline V gene has CDR1 ENHRY and CDR2 SYGVKD. CDR3 size: 14 residues. CDR3 nucleotide sequence: TGTGCCATCAGTGACAGGGGATACACAGATACGCAGTATTTT. This codes for CAISDRGYTDTQYF.

This chain connects TRBV6-5 to TRBJ1-2; the D is unclear. Trimming removed 0 bases from V and 4 bases from J, with 12 bases in between. The CDR3 is 15 amino acids. The germline V gene has CDR1 MNHEY and CDR2 SVGAGI. As DNA, the CDR3 is TGTGCCAGCAGTTACTCGACCGCTTACCTCTATGGCTACACCTTC. Protein product: CASSYSTAYLYGYTF.

The J gene is TRBJ2-3, the V gene TRBV30; 9 bases match TRBD1. Trimming removed 3 bases from V and 0 bases from J; junction bases left unmatched: 4. The germline V gene encodes CDR1 GTSNPN and CDR2 SVGIG (reference sequence). CDR3 length equals 15 residues. The CDR3 nucleotides read TGTGCCTGGAGGCCCGGGACAGGGAGCACAGATACGCAGTATTTT. It encodes CAWRPGTGSTDTQYF.